These 23 T cell receptor beta chains originate from one sample sequenced in a study of CD8 T cells in ankylosing spondylitis. MiXCR was run by TCRdb on the 5' RACE reads, yielding one entry per CDR3 protein. The data hold 200,000 or so distinct CDR3 sequences, with over 10% observed a single time. The sequencing sample was made of blood, either unsorted or a sorted T cell fraction (not recorded which). These receptors came from a female donor with ankylosing spondylitis or in good health (not recorded which).

This clonotype has at least ten counts. This chain links TRBV20-1 with TRBJ2-1; 13 bases are shared with TRBD2. Germline V gene sequence: CDR1 DFQATT, CDR2 SNEGSKA (reference sequence). CDR3 size: 15 residues. The J segment lost 6 bases and the V segment lost 3 bases, leaving 5 bases of the junction unmatched. The CDR3 region has the DNA TGCAGTGCTAGCGAACTAGCGGGAGGGCCCAATGAGCAGTTCTTC. Residues: CSASELAGGPNEQFF.

This clonotype appeared many times. The chain uses TRBV18 and TRBJ2-3, with TRBD1 identical over 7 bases. The germline V gene encodes CDR1 KGHSH and CDR2 LQKENI. The CDR3 sequence is 17 residues long. Germline trimming cut 0 bases from V and 3 bases from J; bases unmatched to any gene: 9. The CDR3 nucleotides read TGTGCCAGCTCACCACCGTCAGGGGGAAGGCGGACAGATACGCAGTATTTT. Protein product: CASSPPSGGRRTDTQYF. Full variable domain (outside the CDR3, taken from reference TRBV18 and TRBJ2-3): NAGVMQNPRHLVRRRGQEARLRCSPMKGHSHVYWYRQLPEEGLKFMVYLQKENIIDESGMPKERFSAEFPKEGPSILRIQQVVRGDSAAYFCASSPPSGGRRTDTQYFGPGTRLTVL.

In its sample, this clonotype was seen a few times. In nucleotides, the CDR3 is TGCGCCAGCAGAGGATCGGTGGAGGATGAGACCCAGTACTTC. The encoded protein is CASRGSVEDETQYF. The genes are TRBV5-1 and TRBJ2-5, with D possibly being TRBD2 (5 bases). The germline V gene encodes CDR1 SGHRS and CDR2 YFSETQ. There are 14 residues in the CDR3. V was clipped by 5 bases and J by 5 bases, with 16 bases between them.

The chain recombines TRBV5-1 with TRBJ2-2; weak D call: TRBD2 (6 bases). The CDR3 extends over 16 amino acids. V was trimmed by 5 bases and J by 0 bases, leaving 14 bases between them. The germline gives CDR1 SGHRS, CDR2 YFSETQ. CDR3 in amino acids: CASSLTGTPNTGELFF. Written as DNA, the CDR3 is TGCGCCAGCAGTTTGACCGGGACTCCGAACACCGGGGAGCTGTTTTTT.

This clonotype was observed many times. The rearrangement joins TRBV12-3 or TRBV12-4 to TRBJ2-2; 12 positions match TRBD1. V was clipped by 6 bases and J by 4 bases; unmatched bases: 3. This CDR3 has 15 amino acids. CDR3 loop: CASRRDRGRTGELFF. The CDR3, as DNA: TGTGCCAGCAGAAGGGACAGGGGGCGCACCGGGGAGCTGTTTTTT.

This clonotype has a count of ten or more. This chain links TRBV29-1 with TRBJ2-4, with D unresolved. Trimming took 7 bases from V and 1 from J, leaving 11 bases between them. The CDR3 loop spans 13 amino acids. Germline V gene lookup returns CDR1 SQVTM and CDR2 ANQGSEA. CDR3 sequence reads: CSALVGAKNIQYF. For the CDR3, the DNA is TGCAGCGCCCTGGTAGGGGCCAAAAACATTCAGTACTTC.

In this sample, this clonotype turned up many times. The J gene is TRBJ2-5, the V gene TRBV5-1; 8 bases are shared with TRBD1. The CDR3 is 15 residues long. The germline CDR1 and CDR2 sequences are SGHRS and YFSETQ. V shed 1 base and J 1 base; nucleotides not matched to a gene: 3. The CDR3: CASSLTGGGQETQYF. Written as DNA, the CDR3 is TGCGCCAGCAGCTTGACAGGGGGTGGCCAAGAGACCCAGTACTTC.

The sample holds a few counts of this clonotype. The DNA of the CDR3 is TGCAGTGCTAGGACTAGAGATGGCTACGAGCAGTACTTC. Protein: CSARTRDGYEQYF. V is TRBV20-1 and J is TRBJ2-7, with a weak D call TRBD2 (6 bases). The CDR3 sequence is 13 residues long. Germline values: CDR1 DFQATT, CDR2 SNEGSKA (reference sequence). Between the trimmed V and J ends, which lost 3 bases and 3 bases, there was a span of 12 bases.

This clonotype occurred many times. V and J are TRBV11-2 and TRBJ2-1, with a possible D match to TRBD2 (7 bases). Trimming took 3 bases from V and 8 from J, leaving 17 bases between them. CDR3 length: 15 residues. Germline V gene sequence: CDR1 SGHAT, CDR2 FQNNGV. Here the CDR3 DNA reads TGTGCCAGCAGCTTCGGGGGGCCAACTACCGATGAGCAGTTCTTC. It translates to CASSFGGPTTDEQFF.

The V gene is TRBV5-1, the J gene TRBJ2-7; 7 bases map to TRBD1. The germline V gene has CDR1 SGHRS and CDR2 YFSETQ. After removal of 0 bases from V and 2 bases from J, the junction contained 5 bases not matched to a gene. This CDR3 is 15 amino acids long. Here the CDR3 reads CASSLVPGQTYEQYF. The CDR3 region has the DNA TGCGCCAGCAGCTTGGTTCCGGGACAGACCTACGAGCAGTACTTC.

This clonotype was found many times. V and J are TRBV5-5 and TRBJ2-7, with D possibly being TRBD1 (6 bases). Per the germline V gene, CDR1 is SGHKS and CDR2 is YYEKEE (reference sequence). There are 16 residues in the CDR3. V lost 6 bases and J 0 bases, leaving 19 bases between the germline ends. CDR3 sequence: CASITDLGQISYEQYF. CDR3 bases: TGTGCCAGCATCACCGACCTAGGACAGATCTCCTACGAGCAGTACTTC.

The gene calls are TRBV27 and TRBJ2-1; maybe TRBD2 (6 bases). Germline V gene sequence: CDR1 MNHEY, CDR2 SMNVEV (reference sequence). V lost 4 bases and J lost 6, with 19 bases in between. The CDR3 has 16 amino acids. The CDR3, as DNA: TGTGCCAGCAGTTCCCCAGTACCTAGCGTCGCCAATGAGCAGTTCTTC. Translating it yields CASSSPVPSVANEQFF.

This sequence joins TRBV20-1 and TRBJ2-2; either TRBD1 or TRBD2 may fit D (5 bases each). Per germline, CDR1 DFQATT and CDR2 SNEGSKA (reference sequence). This CDR3 is 17 amino acids long. V shed 0 bases and J shed 0 bases, with 14 bases lying between them. The CDR3 coding sequence is TGCAGTGCTAGAGATCGTGGGACGAACGCGAACACCGGGGAGCTGTTTTTT. Its translation is CSARDRGTNANTGELFF.

On this clonotype itself: A junction boundary mismatches the germline segment, possibly from a read error. This chain links TRBV7-2 with TRBJ1-2; 7 bases line up with TRBD1. Per germline, CDR1 SGHTA and CDR2 FQGNSA. The CDR3 sequence is 14 residues long. The chain's CDR3 is CAGSFGDSFTGYTF. As DNA, the CDR3 is TGTGCCGGCAGCTTCGGGGACAGCTTTACTGGCTACACCTTC.

This clonotype has a count of ten or more. The chain is built from TRBV7-2 and TRBJ1-5; D remains ambiguous. Deletions cut 1 base from V and 6 bases from J, with 7 bases between. Looked up from germline, CDR1 is SGHTA and CDR2 is FQGNSA. The CDR3 contains 13 residues. The CDR3 protein is CASSLGAVQPQHF. The DNA of the CDR3 is TGTGCCAGCAGCTTAGGTGCAGTTCAGCCCCAGCATTTT. Together with reference TRBV7-2 and TRBJ1-5, the CDR3 gives the full variable domain: GAGVSQSPSNKVTEKGKDVELRCDPISGHTALYWYRQSLGQGLEFLIYFQGNSAPDKSGLPSDRFSAERTGGSVSTLTIQRTQQEDSAVYLCASSLGAVQPQHFGDGTRLSIL.

This clonotype has ten or more counts. This chain links TRBV12-3 or TRBV12-4 with TRBJ2-2; D is ambiguous. The CDR3 totals 12 residues. Trimming shortened V by 4 bases and J by 6 bases, and 6 bases separated the two germline ends. CDR3 amino acids: CASSSGSGELFF. CDR3 nucleotide sequence: TGTGCCAGCAGTTCTGGCTCCGGGGAGCTGTTTTTT.

This clonotype was detected many times. V is TRBV18 and J is TRBJ1-5, with D hard to call. Germline CDR1 KGHSH, CDR2 LQKENI. This CDR3 has 16 amino acids. The V and J ends lost 4 bases and 6 bases respectively, with 19 bases between them. CDR3 nucleotide sequence: TGTGCCAGCTCACTTTATCGAGACCCCGCGGGTCAGCCCCAGCATTTT. Protein product: CASSLYRDPAGQPQHF.

The table lists this clonotype with many counts. The rearrangement links TRBV9 to TRBJ2-2; no definite D call. V lost 3 bases, J lost 4 bases, and 13 bases lay in between. The CDR3 runs to 15 residues. Germline assignment: CDR1 SGDLS and CDR2 YYNGEE. The CDR3 DNA reads TGTGCCAGCAGCGGAGATGTAGTCCCCACCGGGGAGCTGTTTTTT. Protein product: CASSGDVVPTGELFF.

This clonotype showed up many times. This chain joins TRBV3-1 and TRBJ2-5; no clear D gene. The CDR3 has 14 residues. The V gene lost 10 bases and the J gene lost 0 bases, with 15 bases spanning the gap. Germline CDR1 and CDR2: LGHDT and YNNKEL (reference sequence). CDR3 bases: TGTGCCACCAGACAATCGTGGAACCAAGAGACCCAGTACTTC. It encodes CATRQSWNQETQYF.

This clonotype was counted many times. The chain has TRBV2 and TRBJ2-1; 7 positions match TRBD2. Germline trimming cut 6 bases from V and 6 bases from J; bases unmatched to any gene: 5. Germline V CDR1 and CDR2: SNHLY, FYNNEI. The CDR3 runs 13 residues. The chain's CDR3 is CASSREAGNEQFF. The CDR3 DNA is TGTGCCAGCAGCCGGGAGGCGGGCAATGAGCAGTTCTTC.

This clonotype was detected only a few times. The rearrangement joins TRBV5-1 to TRBJ2-5; no firm D call. Trimming took off 2 bases at V and 4 bases at J, with 6 bases between the two ends. This CDR3 has 12 amino acids. Germline values: CDR1 SGHRS, CDR2 YFSETQ. CDR3 amino acids: CASSLPSETQYF. Written as DNA, the CDR3 is TGCGCCAGCAGCTTACCCTCAGAGACCCAGTACTTC.

This clonotype was counted many times. The chain links TRBV29-1 to TRBJ2-7; the match to TRBD2 covers 7 bases. This CDR3 contains 12 residues. J gave up 2 bases and V 5 bases, and 3 bases lay outside the gene matches. Germline CDR1 and CDR2: SQVTM and ANQGSEA. The CDR3 bases are TGCAGCGTTAGCGGGGTGGCCTACGAGCAGTACTTC. It encodes CSVSGVAYEQYF.

This clonotype was seen ten or more times. This sequence joins TRBV25-1 and TRBJ1-3, with D possibly TRBD1 on 6 matching bases. The CDR3 has 16 amino acids. The V and J ends lost 3 bases and 0 bases respectively, with 12 bases between them. CDR1 is MGHDK and CDR2 is SYGVNS in the germline V gene. The CDR3 DNA reads TGTGCCAGCAGTGAGCAGGGGACGATCTCTGGAAACACCATATATTTT. This translates into CASSEQGTISGNTIYF. Full variable domain (remainder filled in from reference TRBV25-1 and TRBJ1-3): EADIYQTPRYLVIGTGKKITLECSQTMGHDKMYWYQQDPGMELHLIHYSYGVNSTEKGDLSSESTVSRIRTEHFPLTLESARPSHTSQYLCASSEQGTISGNTIYFGEGSWLTVV.